These 11 T cell receptor beta chains were sequenced from one sample in a study of blood T cell repertoires in COVID-19. Some clones are missing from TCRdb's copy, which holds only in-frame ones; the method was immunoSEQ multiplex PCR. The sample holds approximately 320,000 clones, roughly 85% seen once. The sample was peripheral blood. These receptors were taken from a human donor in a cohort sampled during active COVID-19.

This chain connects TRBV19 to TRBJ1-5; possible D gene TRBD1, 5 bases. The germline CDR1 and CDR2 sequences are LNHDA and SQIVND (reference sequence). Trimming pared 6 bases from V and 5 bases from J, leaving 29 bases between. CDR3 length equals 19 residues. The chain's CDR3 is CASRNGTFTNFLRYQPQHF. Written as DNA, the CDR3 is TGTGCCAGTAGGAACGGGACTTTTACTAACTTCCTGAGGTATCAGCCCCAGCATTTT.

The chain joins TRBV6-5 to TRBJ2-6, with D perhaps matching TRBD1 (5 bases). Per germline, CDR1 MNHEY and CDR2 SVGAGI. The CDR3 sequence is 15 residues long. Trimming left V 6 bases short and J 1 base short, with 10 bases between. CDR3 DNA sequence: TGTGCCAGCAGCCCAGGGTTATCTGGGGCCAACGTCCTGACTTTC. Translated, it gives CASSPGLSGANVLTF.

The chain recombines TRBV14 with TRBJ2-1; 7 nucleotides align to TRBD2. CDR1 and CDR2 from the germline V gene are SGHDN and FVKESK. With 4 bases clipped from V and 4 bases from J, the junction kept 4 bases outside the gene matches. The CDR3 sequence is 14 residues long. CDR3: CASSPWDYYNEQFF. In nucleotides, the CDR3 is TGTGCCAGCAGCCCATGGGACTATTACAATGAGCAGTTCTTC.

The chain has TRBV6-5 and TRBJ1-5, with 9 bases aligning to TRBD1. This CDR3 spans 14 amino acids. V shed 7 bases, J shed 6 bases, and the junction held 7 bases outside the gene matches. The germline V gene has CDR1 MNHEY and CDR2 SVGAGI. The DNA for the CDR3 is TGTGCCAGCAAAGGGGACAGGGCGGGTCAGCCCCAGCATTTT. Its translation: CASKGDRAGQPQHF.

The CDR3 region has the DNA TGTGCCAGCACCCCAGGACAGTATATAAACTATGGCTACACCTTC. Translation: CASTPGQYINYGYTF. The rearrangement joins TRBV5-5 to TRBJ1-2; D might be TRBD1 (6 bases). V was trimmed by 6 bases and J by 2 bases, leaving 17 bases between them. The germline V gene has CDR1 SGHKS and CDR2 YYEKEE (reference sequence). The CDR3 is 15 amino acids.

This sequence joins TRBV18 and TRBJ2-5; no clear D gene. Germline-derived CDR1 and CDR2 are KGHSH and LQKENI. The CDR3 consists of 12 residues. Deletions cut 6 bases from V and 4 bases from J, with 9 bases between. The CDR3 bases are TGTGCCAGCTCCCGACTTGGAGAGACCCAGTACTTC. Encoded protein: CASSRLGETQYF.

This clone was detected only once. The chain links TRBV6-5 to TRBJ2-5, with 12 nucleotides matching TRBD2. After removal of 8 bases from V and 6 bases from J, the junction contained 7 bases not matched to a gene. The CDR3 has 14 amino acids. From germline, CDR1 is MNHEY and CDR2 SVGAGI. This CDR3 is CASAGLAGRKTQYF. CDR3 DNA sequence: TGTGCCAGCGCAGGACTAGCGGGGAGAAAGACCCAGTACTTC.

This chain links TRBV10-3 with TRBJ1-2; D possibly corresponds to TRBD1 (5 bases). The CDR3 runs 14 residues. Trimming pared 3 bases from V and 0 bases from J, leaving 8 bases between. Germline V gives CDR1 ENHRY, CDR2 SYGVKD. For the CDR3, the DNA is TGTGCCATCAGTGATTTGACAGCTAACTATGGCTACACCTTC. Its protein product is CAISDLTANYGYTF.

CDR3 nucleotides: TGCAGCGTTGAAACCCGGACAGGCCGTAGCGGGGAGCTGTTTTTT. It yields the protein CSVETRTGRSGELFF. V gene TRBV29-1 combines with J gene TRBJ2-2, with 7 bases matching TRBD1. Germline assignment: CDR1 SQVTM and CDR2 ANQGSEA. The length of the CDR3 is 15 residues. J was trimmed by 7 bases and V by 2 bases; bases with no gene match: 10.

The sample holds a few counts of this clone. The rearrangement joins TRBV24-1 to TRBJ2-2, with 7 bases fitting TRBD1. Unmatched junction bases numbered 8, after V lost 5 bases and J lost 9 bases. This CDR3 has 14 residues. The germline gives CDR1 KGHDR, CDR2 SFDVKD. The CDR3, as DNA: TGTGCCACCAGTGCCCTGCAGGGGGACCGGGAGCTGTTTTTT. Amino acid sequence: CATSALQGDRELFF.

The gene calls are TRBV27 and TRBJ1-3; no clear D. The CDR3 is 13 amino acids. The germline gives CDR1 MNHEY, CDR2 SMNVEV (reference sequence). Trimming pared 6 bases from V and 7 bases from J, leaving 13 bases between. CDR3 sequence: CASSDGGGNTIYF. The CDR3 DNA reads TGTGCCAGCAGCGACGGAGGTGGTAACACCATATATTTT.